The 32 T cell receptor beta chains given below trace back to one sample, sequenced in a study of lymphopenia after photon versus proton radiotherapy. Some clones are missing from TCRdb's copy, which holds only in-frame ones; the method was immunoSEQ multiplex PCR. The repertoire holds around 12,000 clones, with around 90% as singletons. The sample in question was peripheral blood, obtained from a patient treated with photon-based radiotherapy. All receptors derive from a man in his 60s with pancreatic cancer.

This chain uses TRBV27 with TRBJ2-4; no clear D gene. Germline loops: CDR1 MNHEY, CDR2 SMNVEV (reference sequence). The ends were cut back, 4 bases at V and 9 bases at J, with 13 bases in the middle. The CDR3 covers 13 residues. For the CDR3, the DNA is TGTGCCAGCAGTTCGGTCCAGCTCGCCATTCAGTACTTC. Its protein is CASSSVQLAIQYF.

The chain combines TRBV7-3 with TRBJ2-1; D unclear. From germline, CDR1 is SGHTA and CDR2 FQGTGA. Trimming took 0 bases from V and 4 from J, leaving 7 bases between them. The CDR3 has 14 amino acids. This CDR3 reads CASSLTSQYNEQFF. The CDR3 DNA reads TGTGCCAGCAGCTTAACGTCCCAGTACAATGAGCAGTTCTTC.

This rearrangement joins TRBV11-2 to TRBJ1-3; D gene uncertain. V shed 4 bases and J shed 0 bases, with 10 bases lying between them. The CDR3 is 15 residues long. CDR1 and CDR2 from the germline V gene are SGHAT and FQNNGV. CDR3 DNA: TGTGCCAGCAGCTCCGACGAGACCTCTGGAAACACCATATATTTT. Protein product: CASSSDETSGNTIYF.

This rearrangement joins TRBV7-8 to TRBJ2-5; the match to TRBD1 covers 8 bases. Germline-derived CDR1 and CDR2 are SGHVS and FQNEAQ. The V and J ends lost 2 bases and 2 bases, in that order; junction bases with no gene match: 7. The CDR3 is made up of 16 amino acids. The CDR3, as DNA: TGTGCCAGCAGCTTAAACCCGAGGACAGGGCAAGAGACCCAGTACTTC. Protein product: CASSLNPRTGQETQYF.

The V call is TRBV11-2, the J call TRBJ2-5; TRBD2 matches 8 bases. CDR3 length equals 15 residues. Germline CDR1 reads SGHAT; CDR2 reads FQNNGV. J lost 2 bases, V lost 5 bases, and 7 bases had no gene match. The CDR3 region is CASSPPGLAQETQYF. The CDR3 region has the DNA TGTGCCAGCAGCCCCCCCGGACTAGCACAAGAGACCCAGTACTTC.

In DNA, the CDR3 is TGCGCCAGCACCCCCTGGGCGGGGAACACCGGGGAGCTGTTTTTT. This gives the protein CASTPWAGNTGELFF. V is TRBV4-1 and J is TRBJ2-2, with D possibly matching TRBD2 (5 bases). Germline V gives CDR1 MGHRA, CDR2 YSYEKL. The CDR3 spans 15 residues. Between the trimmed V and J ends, which lost 7 bases and 1 base, there was a span of 13 bases.

The J gene is TRBJ2-3, the V gene TRBV7-8; 8 bases map to TRBD2. The CDR3 has 16 residues. The trim removed 7 bases at V and 5 bases at J, leaving 14 bases unmatched. Germline V lookup: CDR1 SGHVS, CDR2 FQNEAQ. This CDR3 reads CASTQSRGGRRDTQYF. The CDR3 coding sequence is TGTGCCAGCACCCAAAGTCGGGGGGGGCGGAGAGATACGCAGTATTTT.

The J gene is TRBJ2-5, the V gene TRBV27; D gene unclear. Trimming took 7 bases from V and 5 from J, leaving 20 bases between them. The CDR3 loop spans 15 amino acids. Germline loops: CDR1 MNHEY, CDR2 SMNVEV (reference sequence). CDR3 protein: CASISLGSLGETQYF. The CDR3 DNA reads TGTGCCAGCATCTCGCTTGGGTCGCTTGGGGAGACCCAGTACTTC.

The chain recombines TRBV6-1 with TRBJ1-6; perhaps TRBD1 as D (6 bases). The germline V gene encodes CDR1 MNHNS and CDR2 SASEGT. The CDR3 contains 19 residues. Trimming took off 4 bases at V and 0 bases at J, with 19 bases between the two ends. The CDR3 spells CASSVSGQKRSSYNSPLHF. CDR3 in DNA: TGTGCCAGCAGTGTCTCGGGACAAAAAAGGAGCTCCTATAATTCACCCCTCCACTTT.

The chain couples TRBV27 to TRBJ2-6; 7 bases align to TRBD1. J gave up 0 bases and V 7 bases, and 9 bases lay outside the gene matches. CDR3 length: 17 amino acids. CDR1 MNHEY and CDR2 SMNVEV come from the germline V gene (reference sequence). CDR3 in amino acids: CASTEGALRSGANVLTF. CDR3 DNA: TGTGCCAGCACCGAGGGGGCCCTCCGCTCTGGGGCCAACGTCCTGACTTTC.

The chain employs TRBV6-1 and TRBJ2-7; maybe TRBD2 (5 bases). V was shortened by 6 bases and J by 4 bases, with 19 bases between the two germline ends. This CDR3 has 15 amino acids. Germline loops: CDR1 MNHNS, CDR2 SASEGT. The CDR3 loop reads CASSAGILPQYEQYF. In DNA form, the CDR3 reads TGTGCCAGCAGCGCCGGGATCCTCCCCCAATACGAGCAGTACTTC.

The chain carries TRBV19 and TRBJ2-7; D tentatively reads TRBD1 or TRBD2 (5 bases each). Trimming removed 5 bases from V and 1 base from J, with 15 bases in between. Germline CDR1 LNHDA, CDR2 SQIVND (reference sequence). This CDR3 is 15 amino acids long. CDR3 coding DNA: TGTGCCAGTAGTGTAGGGGAGAATTGGTCCTACGAGCAGTACTTC. Protein product: CASSVGENWSYEQYF.

The rearrangement joins TRBV28 to TRBJ1-5, with TRBD1 matching over 7 bases. The CDR3 is 14 residues long. Germline V gives CDR1 MDHEN, CDR2 SYDVKM. Unmatched junction bases numbered 4, after V lost 2 bases and J lost 6 bases. The CDR3 reads CASSLVGGGQPQHF. As DNA, the CDR3 is TGTGCCAGCAGTTTAGTAGGGGGCGGTCAGCCCCAGCATTTT.

This chain uses TRBV27 with TRBJ1-4; D unclear. Trimming left V 3 bases short and J 5 bases short, with 16 bases between. The CDR3 covers 16 residues. Looked up from germline, CDR1 is MNHEY and CDR2 is SMNVEV (reference sequence). CDR3 bases: TGTGCCAGCAGTTTCACCCACGATATGGTGAATGAAAAACTGTTTTTT. Translation gives CASSFTHDMVNEKLFF.

This chain links TRBV18 with TRBJ1-6; possibly TRBD1 for D (5 bases). This CDR3 spans 14 amino acids. Germline CDR1 KGHSH, CDR2 LQKENI. Trimming left V 3 bases short and J 9 bases short, with 12 bases between. CDR3 DNA: TGTGCCAGCTCACCGCCAGGGACGCGTTCACCCCTCCACTTT. The encoded protein is CASSPPGTRSPLHF.

This rearrangement joins TRBV5-6 to TRBJ2-3; D is possibly TRBD2 (6 bases). Germline V gene lookup returns CDR1 SGHDT and CDR2 YYEEEE. The ends were cut back, 4 bases at V and 5 bases at J, with 23 bases in the middle. CDR3 length equals 17 residues. CDR3 amino acids: CASSATAGTSTIDTQYF. The CDR3 nucleotides are TGTGCCAGCAGCGCCACCGCCGGGACTTCTACAATAGATACGCAGTATTTT.

This clone was counted between two and nine times. The genes are TRBV30 and TRBJ1-5, with D hard to call. Germline V gives CDR1 GTSNPN, CDR2 SVGIG (reference sequence). This CDR3 contains 14 residues. Trimming took off 3 bases at V and 7 bases at J, with 16 bases between the two ends. CDR3 protein: CAWRAHGGEQPQHF. The CDR3 nucleotides read TGTGCCTGGAGGGCGCATGGAGGTGAGCAGCCCCAGCATTTT. The whole variable domain, remainder taken from reference TRBV30 and TRBJ1-5, is SQTIHQWPATLVQPVGSPLSLECTVEGTSNPNLYWYRQAAGRGLQLLFYSVGIGQISSEVPQNLSASRPQDRQFILSSKKLLLSDSGFYLCAWRAHGGEQPQHFGDGTRLSIL.

V and J are TRBV10-3 and TRBJ2-3, with 8 nucleotides matching TRBD1. The CDR3 sequence is 17 residues long. Germline-derived CDR1 and CDR2 are ENHRY and SYGVKD. Trimming took 0 bases from V and 5 from J; bases not matched to a gene: 10. The CDR3 nucleotides are TGTGCCATCAGTGAGTCTCAAGTGCAGGGGGCGGGAGATACGCAGTATTTT. This translates into CAISESQVQGAGDTQYF.

The chain links TRBV11-3 to TRBJ1-1, with no clear D. The V end was cut by 1 base, the J end by 4 bases, with 7 bases between. This CDR3 comprises 13 residues. Germline V gives CDR1 SGHNT, CDR2 YENEEA. The CDR3 DNA reads TGTGCCAGCAGCTTAGGGTTGGGCACTGAAGCTTTCTTT. It codes for CASSLGLGTEAFF.

The chain joins TRBV15 to TRBJ1-3; possibly TRBD1 for D (5 bases). Per germline, CDR1 LNHNV and CDR2 YYDKDF (reference sequence). The CDR3 is 16 residues long. Trimming took 0 bases from V and 4 from J, leaving 13 bases between them. CDR3 loop: CATSRDIGQGGNTIYF. The CDR3 bases are TGTGCCACCAGCAGAGATATCGGGCAGGGAGGAAACACCATATATTTT.

This clone was recorded once. The chain couples TRBV6-4 to TRBJ2-1; maybe TRBD2 (6 bases). Germline assignment: CDR1 MRHNA and CDR2 SNTAGT. The germline V and J ends were trimmed by 5 bases and 3 bases, with 14 bases remaining between them. The CDR3 is 15 amino acids. Written as DNA, the CDR3 is TGTGCCAGCAGTAAAACCGGGACTTACTACAATGAGCAGTTCTTC. Its protein is CASSKTGTYYNEQFF.

This chain links TRBV4-3 with TRBJ1-1, with D perhaps TRBD1 (5 bases). V was pared by 4 bases and J by 8 bases, with 17 bases between. CDR3 size: 14 residues. Germline V gives CDR1 LGHNA, CDR2 YSLEER. The CDR3 DNA is TGCGCCAGCAGCCCGACCTGGGGGGGAATAGAAGCTTTCTTT. Amino acids: CASSPTWGGIEAFF.

This clone has a handful of counts. The chain uses TRBV7-6 and TRBJ1-4; D call uncertain. From germline, CDR1 is SGHVS and CDR2 FNYEAQ. This CDR3 has 14 residues. V lost 5 bases, J lost 4 bases, and 11 bases lay in between. In DNA form, the CDR3 reads TGTGCCAGCAGCCCAGCGGATTATAATGAAAAACTGTTTTTT. Translated: CASSPADYNEKLFF.

In this sample, this clone turned up once. The chain has TRBV12-5 and TRBJ2-2; 12 bases map to TRBD1. J lost 6 bases, V lost 8 bases, and 4 bases had no gene match. Looked up from germline, CDR1 is LGHNT and CDR2 is FRNRAP. The CDR3 length is 14 residues. In DNA form, the CDR3 reads TGTGCTAGTTGGGGGACAGGGGGCCCCGGGGAGCTGTTTTTT. Translation gives CASWGTGGPGELFF.

The V gene is TRBV18, the J gene TRBJ1-1; 8 bases fit TRBD1. The CDR3 is made up of 14 amino acids. CDR1 is KGHSH and CDR2 is LQKENI in the germline V gene. The J segment lost 5 bases and the V segment lost 5 bases, leaving 7 bases of the junction unmatched. The DNA of the CDR3 is TGTGCCAGCTCATCGGACAGGGTCTGGACTGAAGCTTTCTTT. Translation: CASSSDRVWTEAFF.

This clone turned up a few times. The chain carries TRBV5-4 and TRBJ1-5; D remains unclear. V was pared by 0 bases and J by 5 bases, with 3 bases between. The germline V gene has CDR1 SGHNT and CDR2 YYREEE (reference sequence). The CDR3 consists of 12 residues. The CDR3 loop is CASSLGDQPQHF. CDR3 nucleotides: TGTGCCAGCAGCTTGGGAGATCAGCCCCAGCATTTT.

The V call is TRBV7-9, the J call TRBJ1-2; D possibly corresponds to TRBD1 (6 bases). The CDR3 runs 14 residues. Germline V gives CDR1 SEHNR, CDR2 FQNEAQ (reference sequence). The V gene lost 4 bases and the J gene lost 9 bases, with 18 bases spanning the gap. CDR3 DNA sequence: TGTGCCAGCAGCTCGGCCGGGGGGCAGGGAAGCTACACCTTC. Translation gives CASSSAGGQGSYTF.

The sample holds one count of this clone. This sequence joins TRBV12-5 and TRBJ1-5; 9 nucleotides agree with TRBD1. CDR1 is LGHNT and CDR2 is FRNRAP in the germline V gene. The CDR3 extends over 13 amino acids. The junction had 6 bases not matched to a gene; V was cut back by 6 bases and J by 9 bases. CDR3 amino acids: CASGGTGQGPQHF. The CDR3 region has the DNA TGTGCTAGTGGGGGGACAGGGCAAGGGCCCCAGCATTTT.

The V and J genes are TRBV4-1 and TRBJ1-1; D is unclear. Germline V gene sequence: CDR1 MGHRA, CDR2 YSYEKL. V lost 1 base and J 13 bases, leaving 22 bases between the germline ends. The CDR3 loop spans 15 amino acids. CDR3 nucleotides: TGCGCCAGCAGCCAAGTACTCAAGGGCCCCACCTTTCATTTCTTT. The encoded protein is CASSQVLKGPTFHFF.

The chain joins TRBV7-2 to TRBJ1-2, with 7 bases lining up with TRBD1. With V trimmed by 3 bases and J by 4 bases, 8 bases remained unmatched. The CDR3 extends over 15 amino acids. From germline, CDR1 is SGHTA and CDR2 FQGNSA. The DNA for the CDR3 is TGTGCCAGCAGCTTTAAAGACAGGGAGGTCTATGGCTACACCTTC. It is translated as CASSFKDREVYGYTF.

This rearrangement joins TRBV5-1 to TRBJ2-3, with 15 bases identical to TRBD2. CDR1 and CDR2 from the germline V gene are SGHRS and YFSETQ. J gave up 4 bases and V 3 bases, and 0 bases lay outside the gene matches. The length of the CDR3 is 15 residues. DNA of the CDR3: TGCGCCAGCAGCTGGACTAGCGGGGGGGCAGATACGCAGTATTTT. Translation: CASSWTSGGADTQYF.

The chain has TRBV5-1 and TRBJ1-4; no clear D. The V gene lost 4 bases and the J gene lost 0 bases, with 13 bases spanning the gap. The CDR3 extends over 16 amino acids. Germline V lookup: CDR1 SGHRS, CDR2 YFSETQ. Written as DNA, the CDR3 is TGCGCCAGCAGCCGCGAAATACAAGCAACTAATGAAAAACTGTTTTTT. Amino acid sequence: CASSREIQATNEKLFF.